This TCR beta chain appears in the sequencing data of a study of beta chain features in type 1 diabetes. Expressed TCRB transcripts were sequenced, since all the RNA that had been isolated was reverse transcribed. Clones were sequenced by immunoSEQ multiplex PCR, and TCRdb holds only the in-frame ones, with some missing. There are around 690,000 clones in the sample; roughly 12% occur only once, and 0.095% to 0.15% lies in the top ten. V was clipped by 3 bases and J by 8 bases; unmatched bases: 4. This CDR3 comprises 13 residues. Looked up from germline, CDR1 is GTSNPN and CDR2 is SVGIG (reference sequence). Study-wide results and limits: Researchers cautioned that cDNA sequencing could over-represent cells with high TCR expression. Shorter TCRB CDR3s, moderately but significantly so, were found in Type 1 diabetes patients in all four CD4+ subsets.

This clone turned up a few times. What it binds is not known. Other DNA sequences of this sample code for an identical CDR3. Cell sorting via CD45RO/CCR7/CD25/CD127/CD95/CD27 was performed to obtain CD4+ naive, central memory, regulatory and stem cell-like memory cells. The sequenced material came from naive CD4+ T cells from blood. The chain links TRBV30 to TRBJ1-4, with TRBD1 matching 9 bases. This clonotype was obtained from a man aged 25 to 45 with type 1 diabetes. CDR3 protein: CAWRGQGGEKLFF. The CDR3 DNA reads as TGTGCCTGGAGGGGACAGGGCGGCGAAAAACTGTTTTTT.